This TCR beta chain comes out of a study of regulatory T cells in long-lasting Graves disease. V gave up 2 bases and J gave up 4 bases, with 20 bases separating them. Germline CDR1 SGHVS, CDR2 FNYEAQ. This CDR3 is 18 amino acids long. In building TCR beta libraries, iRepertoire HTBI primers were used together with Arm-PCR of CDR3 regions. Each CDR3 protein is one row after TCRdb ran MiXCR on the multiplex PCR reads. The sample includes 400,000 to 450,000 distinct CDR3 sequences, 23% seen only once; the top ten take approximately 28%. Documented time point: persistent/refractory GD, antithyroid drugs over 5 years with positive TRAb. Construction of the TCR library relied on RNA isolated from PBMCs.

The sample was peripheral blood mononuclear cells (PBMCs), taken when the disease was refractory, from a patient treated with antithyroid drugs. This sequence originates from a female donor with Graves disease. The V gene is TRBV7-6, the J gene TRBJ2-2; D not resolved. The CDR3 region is CASSLFPGTGSGTGELFF. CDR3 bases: TGTGCCAGCAGCTTATTCCCCGGAACGGGCAGTGGCACCGGGGAGCTGTTTTTT.